This record concerns one T cell receptor beta chain sequence. With the 5' RACE reads reprocessed, TCRdb shows one record per CDR3 protein and no DNA. The sample table includes about 120,000 distinct CDR3 sequences. The data derive from a study of T cells expressing NK-cell markers. The CDR3 runs 13 residues. Germline V gene sequence: CDR1 MNHEY, CDR2 SVGAGI. The genes are TRBV6-5 and TRBJ1-1. This clonotype originated in a woman aged 18-70 years in good health. The sequencing sample was made of blood T cells: a sorted CD56 or NKG2C T cell subset, CD4+ or CD8+ T cells, or bulk PBMC T cells (not recorded which). The chain's CDR3 is CASSYSGRGDTFF.